This T cell receptor (beta chain) derives from a study of human T cells and chemical hapten exposure. This clonotype was counted between two and nine times. Trimming shortened V by 0 bases and J by 2 bases, and 11 bases separated the two germline ends. From germline, CDR1 is SGHVS and CDR2 FQNEAQ. The CDR3 is 16 amino acids. Regarding time point: healthy volunteer bleed at 2 weeks. Extraction of total RNA was performed on unfractionated whole blood. One entry per CDR3 protein results from TCRdb running MiXCR on the RACE reads. The sample records 49,000 or so distinct CDR3 sequences, about 4.1% being singletons.

This TCR was sampled from a human donor in good health. Some clones in this sample may be carry-over from other donors' samples. This chain links TRBV7-8 with TRBJ1-3; no definite D call. The sample consisted of whole blood. CDR3 DNA sequence: TGTGCCAGCAGCTTAGCGCCGGGGAGGACTGGAAACACCATATATTTT. It is translated as CASSLAPGRTGNTIYF.